At least ten counts were recorded for the clone carrying this TCR beta chain. The data are from a study of early T cells in non-severe SARS-CoV-2 infection. The overall study: Sequencing used unsorted whole-blood bulk RNA, so chains lack pairing.

Via MiXCR, TCRdb re-called the 5' RACE reads, giving one row per CDR3 protein. The sample holds approximately 80,000 distinct CDR3 sequences, over 9% seen once. V was trimmed by 0 bases and J by 0 bases, leaving 3 bases between them. This CDR3 contains 14 residues. CDR1 and CDR2 from the germline V gene are DFQATT and SNEGSKA (reference sequence). Here the sequenced sample was whole blood, taken at baseline. The sequence derives from an adult who was a healthcare worker with PCR-confirmed SARS-CoV-2 infection or an uninfected control (not recorded which). This chain uses TRBV20-1 with TRBJ1-6, with D unresolved. The CDR3 region is CSAREGSYNSPLHF. The CDR3 DNA reads TGCAGTGCTAGAGAGGGCTCCTATAATTCACCCCTCCACTTT.